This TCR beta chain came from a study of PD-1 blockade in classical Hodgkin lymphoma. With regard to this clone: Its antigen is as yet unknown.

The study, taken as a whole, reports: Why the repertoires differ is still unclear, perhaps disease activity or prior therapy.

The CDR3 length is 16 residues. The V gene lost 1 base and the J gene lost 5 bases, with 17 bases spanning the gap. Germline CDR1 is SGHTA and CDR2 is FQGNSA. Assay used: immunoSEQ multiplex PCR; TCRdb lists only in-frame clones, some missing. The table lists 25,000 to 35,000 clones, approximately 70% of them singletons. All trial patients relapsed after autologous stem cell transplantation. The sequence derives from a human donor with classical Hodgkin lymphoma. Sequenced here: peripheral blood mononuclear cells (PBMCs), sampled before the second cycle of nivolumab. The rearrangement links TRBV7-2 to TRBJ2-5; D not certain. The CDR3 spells CASSLVGGPLGETQYF. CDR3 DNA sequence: TGTGCCAGCAGCTTAGTCGGCGGCCCCCTGGGGGAGACCCAGTACTTC.